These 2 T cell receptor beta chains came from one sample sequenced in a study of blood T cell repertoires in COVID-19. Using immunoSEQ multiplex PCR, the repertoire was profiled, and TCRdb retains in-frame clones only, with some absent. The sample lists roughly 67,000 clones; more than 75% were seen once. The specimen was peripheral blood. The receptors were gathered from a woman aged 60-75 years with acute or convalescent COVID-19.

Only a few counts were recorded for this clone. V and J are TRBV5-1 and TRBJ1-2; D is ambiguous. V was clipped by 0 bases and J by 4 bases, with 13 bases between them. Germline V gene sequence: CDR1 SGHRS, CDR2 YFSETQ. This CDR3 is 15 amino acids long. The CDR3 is CASSLETGSAYGYTF. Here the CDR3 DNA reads TGCGCCAGCAGCTTGGAAACGGGATCCGCCTATGGCTACACCTTC. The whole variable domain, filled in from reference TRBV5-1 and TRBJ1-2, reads KAGVTQTPRYLIKTRGQQVTLSCSPISGHRSVSWYQQTPGQGLQFLFEYFSETQRNKGNFPGRFSGRQFSNSRSEMNVSTLELGDSALYLCASSLETGSAYGYTFGSGTRLTVV.

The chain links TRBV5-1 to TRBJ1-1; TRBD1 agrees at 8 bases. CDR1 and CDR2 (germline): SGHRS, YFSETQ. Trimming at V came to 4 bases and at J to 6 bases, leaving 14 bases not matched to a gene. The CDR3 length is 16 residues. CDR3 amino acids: CASSGDRGEGGAEAFF. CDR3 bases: TGCGCCAGCAGCGGTGACAGGGGCGAGGGAGGGGCTGAAGCTTTCTTT.